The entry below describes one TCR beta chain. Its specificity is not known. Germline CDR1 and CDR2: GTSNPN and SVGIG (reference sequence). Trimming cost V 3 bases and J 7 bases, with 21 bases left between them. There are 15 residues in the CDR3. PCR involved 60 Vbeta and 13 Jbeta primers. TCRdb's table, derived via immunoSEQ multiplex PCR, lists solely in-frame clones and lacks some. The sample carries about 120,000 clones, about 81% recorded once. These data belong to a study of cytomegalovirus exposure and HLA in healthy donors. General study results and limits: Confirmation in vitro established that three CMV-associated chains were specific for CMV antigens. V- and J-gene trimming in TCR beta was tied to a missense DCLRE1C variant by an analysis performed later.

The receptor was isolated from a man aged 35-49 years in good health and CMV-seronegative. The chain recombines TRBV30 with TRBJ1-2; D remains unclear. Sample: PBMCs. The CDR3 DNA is TGTGCCTGGAGGACCCCTGCGGGAGTCACGGCTGGCTACACCTTC. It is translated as CAWRTPAGVTAGYTF.